The TCR beta chain under discussion was sequenced for a study of blood T cell repertoires in COVID-19. Study details: Acute-phase and convalescent COVID-19 samples originated in the United States, Italy and Spain. Nucleic acid was either cDNA or gDNA, and it came from T cells, B-cell-depleted T cells, or PBMCs.

Patients at the Seattle site were enrolled during active infection and followed longitudinally. V was pared by 0 bases and J by 0 bases, with 11 bases between. Germline V CDR1 and CDR2: ENHRY, SYGVKD. The CDR3 length is 16 residues. Authors' data handling: Nucleated cell number was recorded as an estimate derived from reference gene primer amplification. Clones were read by immunoSEQ multiplex PCR, and TCRdb kept only the in-frame ones, dropping some. V and J calls and clone size are those listed in that table; D and trimming were worked out from the DNA. The sample has roughly 200,000 clones, 83% seen once.

The sequencing input was peripheral blood. This sequence joins TRBV10-3 and TRBJ1-2, with D maybe TRBD1 (5 bases). The clonotype was recovered from a woman in her twenties or thirties with COVID-19, enrolled during active disease. CDR3 loop: CAISESRGRSNYGYTF. Written as DNA, the CDR3 is TGTGCCATCAGTGAGTCAAGGGGCAGGTCTAACTATGGCTACACCTTC.